The rows below give T cell receptor beta chains drawn from one sample of a study of blood T cell repertoires in COVID-19. Assay: immunoSEQ multiplex PCR; the TCRdb copy retains only in-frame clones and omits some. The sample consists of approximately 90,000 clones, 79% of them appearing once. The specimen sequenced was peripheral blood. Receptor source: a man between 65 and 80 years old with acute or convalescent COVID-19. CDR3s include the opening cysteine and the closing phenylalanine or tryptophan. The order of the fields is V gene, D gene, clone size, J gene, CDR3 protein, CDR3 DNA. The D gene is left open where the match is weak. The size entry is marked missing in some rows and otherwise reads once, few, many or a size class.

TRBV2,TRBD1,NA,TRBJ1-5,CASTLFPRGQGIYSNQPQHF,TGTGCCAGCACCCTTTTTCCTCGGGGACAGGGGATTTATAGCAATCAGCCCCAGCATTTT
TRBV9,TRBD1,NA,TRBJ2-2,CASSGQGPTGELFF,TGTGCCAGCAGCGGACAGGGCCCCACCGGGGAGCTGTTTTTT
TRBV28,TRBD1,NA,TRBJ2-3,CASSFGTGGGDTQYF,TGTGCCAGCAGTTTTGGGACAGGGGGTGGGGATACGCAGTATTTT
TRBV5-4,TRBD1,NA,TRBJ1-2,CASSRTGVPYGYTF,TGTGCCAGCAGCCGGACAGGGGTCCCCTATGGCTACACCTTC
TRBV3-1/TRBV3-2,NA,NA,TRBJ2-2,CASSQGGFTGELFF,TGTGCCAGCAGCCAAGGCGGATTCACCGGGGAGCTGTTTTTT
TRBV27,TRBD2,NA,TRBJ2-3,CASSLLAGGRDTQYF,TGTGCCAGCAGCCTACTAGCGGGGGGGCGGGATACGCAGTATTTT
TRBV6-1,NA,few,TRBJ2-2,CASSEVYSTGELFF,TGTGCCAGCAGTGAAGTTTACAGCACCGGGGAGCTGTTTTTT
TRBV20-1,NA,NA,TRBJ2-3,CSASPSGRTTYTDTQYF,TGCAGTGCTAGTCCCAGCGGACGCACAACCTACACAGATACGCAGTATTTT
TRBV7-6,NA,NA,TRBJ1-6,CASSSERQADSPLHF,TGTGCCAGCAGCTCCGAGAGACAGGCGGATTCACCCCTCCACTTT
TRBV5-1,NA,NA,TRBJ1-2,CASSHSDINYGYTF,TGCGCCAGCAGCCATTCGGACATTAACTATGGCTACACCTTC
TRBV19,TRBD1,NA,TRBJ1-1,CASRHRGRGDTEAFF,TGTGCCAGTAGGCACAGGGGGCGGGGGGACACTGAAGCTTTCTTT
TRBV28,NA,NA,TRBJ2-3,CASSLAGASTDTQYF,TGTGCCAGCAGTTTAGCGGGCGCTAGCACAGATACGCAGTATTTT
TRBV14,TRBD1,NA,TRBJ2-3,CASSQDVGGVQYF,TGTGCCAGCAGCCAAGATGTAGGGGGCGTGCAGTATTTT
TRBV23-1,NA,few,TRBJ2-2,CASPGEWGTGELFF,TGCGCCAGTCCGGGGGAGTGGGGCACCGGGGAGCTGTTTTTT
TRBV13,TRBD1,NA,TRBJ2-7,CASSKTGAAREQYF,TGTGCCAGCAGCAAGACAGGGGCCGCGCGCGAGCAGTACTTC
TRBV4-1,TRBD2,NA,TRBJ2-5,CASSQGGTNQETQYF,TGCGCCAGCAGCCAAGGCGGGACTAATCAAGAGACCCAGTACTTC
TRBV27,NA,NA,TRBJ1-5,CARTRGTLQPQHF,TGTGCCAGAACAAGGGGGACGTTACAGCCCCAGCATTTT
TRBV6-5,NA,NA,TRBJ2-3,CAGSGGTDTDTQYF,TGTGCCGGATCAGGGGGGACAGACACAGATACGCAGTATTTT
TRBV28,NA,NA,TRBJ2-7,CASSLGGAIVYEQYF,TGTGCCAGCAGTTTAGGGGGGGCAATCGTCTACGAGCAGTACTTC
TRBV6-1,NA,once,TRBJ1-4,CASSEGTATNEKLFF,TGTGCCAGCAGTGAAGGGACAGCAACTAATGAAAAACTGTTTTTT
TRBV5-5,NA,once,TRBJ1-1,CASTSLVAGATEAFF,TGTGCCAGCACGAGCCTAGTGGCAGGGGCAACTGAAGCTTTCTTT
TRBV30,TRBD1,NA,TRBJ1-5,CAWVMDRANQPQHF,TGTGCCTGGGTCATGGACAGGGCAAATCAGCCCCAGCATTTT
TRBV6-6,NA,NA,TRBJ2-7,CASSFSLGQSYEQYF,TGTGCCAGCAGCTTTTCCCTCGGACAGTCCTACGAGCAGTACTTC
TRBV3-1/TRBV3-2,NA,NA,TRBJ2-1,CASSQDRAGKFF,TGTGCCAGCAGCCAAGATCGGGCAGGGAAGTTCTTC
TRBV28,NA,NA,TRBJ2-5,CASSGATGDWETQYF,TGTGCCAGCAGTGGGGCTACAGGGGACTGGGAGACCCAGTACTTC
TRBV2,TRBD2,NA,TRBJ2-5,CASSSGLGGGETQYF,TGTGCCAGCAGTTCGGGACTAGGGGGAGGGGAGACCCAGTACTTC
TRBV5-4,NA,NA,TRBJ2-1,CASSLPFGEQFF,TGTGCCAGCAGCTTACCGTTCGGTGAGCAGTTCTTC
TRBV18,NA,NA,TRBJ2-2,CASSPGAEANTGELFF,TGTGCCAGCTCACCTGGGGCAGAGGCGAATACCGGGGAGCTGTTTTTT
TRBV19,TRBD2,NA,TRBJ2-5,CASSSRFGLAGGRETQYF,TGTGCCAGTAGTTCCCGCTTTGGGCTAGCGGGGGGCCGGGAGACCCAGTACTTC
TRBV13,NA,few,TRBJ2-1,CASSVQGGTYNEQFF,TGTGCCAGCAGCGTACAGGGGGGGACCTACAATGAGCAGTTCTTC
TRBV20-1,NA,NA,TRBJ2-5,CRVADQETQYF,TGCAGGGTAGCGGACCAAGAGACCCAGTACTTC
TRBV29-1,NA,NA,TRBJ1-1,CSVAGTEAFF,TGCAGCGTTGCGGGCACTGAAGCTTTCTTT
TRBV5-6,NA,NA,TRBJ2-7,CASNSETDEGYEQYF,TGTGCCAGCAACTCCGAGACGGACGAGGGCTACGAGCAGTACTTC
TRBV2,TRBD1,NA,TRBJ2-2,CASRPGGNTGELFF,TGTGCCAGCAGGCCAGGGGGTAACACCGGGGAGCTGTTTTTT